This T cell receptor beta chain is drawn from a study of T cell responses to AZD1222 COVID-19 vaccine. Findings and limits, study-wide: Spike-specific TCR breadth and depth grew following two AZD1222 doses. Clonal diversity may have been underestimated, and the donors were mostly white British, with more females than males.

The length of the CDR3 is 12 residues. Per the germline V gene, CDR1 is ENHRY and CDR2 is SYGVKD. Trimming cost V 4 bases and J 7 bases, with 7 bases left between them. TCRdb's table, derived via immunoSEQ multiplex PCR, lists solely in-frame clones and lacks some. The table lists some 100,000 clones, about 89% of them singletons, with roughly 4.4% in the top ten. A single count supports this clone. The antigen is unknown. Combined were second doses at about 4 or about 12 weeks. The source is an adult who received the AZD1222 COVID-19 vaccine. This sequence joins TRBV10-3 and TRBJ2-2; D not certain. The sequencing here drew on peripheral blood, taken 28 days after the second AZD1222 dose. In nucleotides, the CDR3 is TGTGCCATCAGTGTCTCCAGCGGGGAGCTGTTTTTT. Protein: CAISVSSGELFF.